This is a list of T cell receptor beta chains from one sample in a study of OX40 agonist ivuxolimab in advanced cancers. This table comes from immunoSEQ multiplex PCR, and its TCRdb copy is limited to in-frame clones, with some not included. The sample contains 60,000 or so clones, roughly 84% of which appear only once. Sequenced material: CD4+ or CD8+ T cells sorted from blood, taken in a trial of the OX40 agonist ivuxolimab. All receptors derive from an adult with an advanced solid tumor such as melanoma, head and neck, liver or kidney cancer. Both conserved end residues are part of each CDR3. The order of the fields is clone size, V gene, J gene, D gene, CDR3 length, CDR3 DNA, CDR3 protein. A D gene is named only where the DNA matches it firmly. Clone size is stated in some rows and not others, as once, few, many or a class when expanded.

clone_size: -; v_call: TRBV7-7; j_call: TRBJ2-2; d_call: -; cdr3_length: 13; cdr3_nt: TGTGCTAGCGCGCAGGGAGACACCGGGGAGCTGTTTTTT; cdr3_aa: CASAQGDTGELFF
clone_size: -; v_call: TRBV7-9; j_call: TRBJ2-1; d_call: -; cdr3_length: 14; cdr3_nt: TGTGCCAGCAGCTTACCAGGGTACCACAATGAGCAGTTCTTC; cdr3_aa: CASSLPGYHNEQFF
clone_size: -; v_call: TRBV4-1; j_call: TRBJ1-5; d_call: -; cdr3_length: 17; cdr3_nt: TGCGCCAGCAGCCAATCCCCCTCTCGGGGAGGGAACCAGCCCCAGCATTTT; cdr3_aa: CASSQSPSRGGNQPQHF
clone_size: -; v_call: TRBV11-2; j_call: TRBJ2-3; d_call: -; cdr3_length: 13; cdr3_nt: TGTGCCAGCAGCTTAGCCCCGGGGGACACGCAGTATTTT; cdr3_aa: CASSLAPGDTQYF
clone_size: -; v_call: TRBV5-4; j_call: TRBJ2-1; d_call: TRBD2; cdr3_length: 16; cdr3_nt: TGTGCCAGCAGCTTGGGAGTAGCGGGGGGCTACAATGAGCAGTTCTTC; cdr3_aa: CASSLGVAGGYNEQFF
clone_size: -; v_call: TRBV10-2; j_call: TRBJ2-5; d_call: TRBD2; cdr3_length: 16; cdr3_nt: TGCGCCAGCAGGACCGGGACTAGCGGGCCCCGGGAGACCCAGTACTTC; cdr3_aa: CASRTGTSGPRETQYF
clone_size: medium-sized; v_call: TRBV7-9; j_call: TRBJ1-2; d_call: TRBD1; cdr3_length: 15; cdr3_nt: TGTGCCAGCAGCTCTCCGGGACAGGGAACACAAGGCTACACCTTC; cdr3_aa: CASSSPGQGTQGYTF
clone_size: -; v_call: TRBV5-6; j_call: TRBJ1-1; d_call: -; cdr3_length: 14; cdr3_nt: TGTGCCAGCAGCTTGGCTCTTAGGAACACTGAAGCTTTCTTT; cdr3_aa: CASSLALRNTEAFF
clone_size: -; v_call: TRBV7-6; j_call: TRBJ2-2; d_call: TRBD1; cdr3_length: 14; cdr3_nt: TGTGCCAGCACTCCAGGGGGCAACACCGGGGAGCTGTTTTTT; cdr3_aa: CASTPGGNTGELFF
clone_size: -; v_call: TRBV7-9; j_call: TRBJ2-1; d_call: TRBD2; cdr3_length: 15; cdr3_nt: TGTGCCAGCAGCTTCGGACTAGCGGGAAGGAATGAGCAGTTCTTC; cdr3_aa: CASSFGLAGRNEQFF
clone_size: -; v_call: TRBV28; j_call: TRBJ1-3; d_call: -; cdr3_length: 15; cdr3_nt: TGTGCCAGCAGTTCCGGGTCCCCAGCTGGAAACACCATATATTTT; cdr3_aa: CASSSGSPAGNTIYF
clone_size: -; v_call: TRBV2; j_call: TRBJ1-2; d_call: -; cdr3_length: 14; cdr3_nt: TGTGCCAGCAGTGAAGCGATCGTCGGCACTGGCTACACCTTC; cdr3_aa: CASSEAIVGTGYTF
clone_size: few; v_call: TRBV11-2; j_call: TRBJ2-7; d_call: -; cdr3_length: 11; cdr3_nt: TGTGCCAGCAGCTTAGTGGACGAGCAGTACTTC; cdr3_aa: CASSLVDEQYF
clone_size: once; v_call: TRBV19; j_call: TRBJ2-1; d_call: -; cdr3_length: 15; cdr3_nt: TGTGCCAGTAGTTCCCAAGGGACTCCTTACAATGAGCAGTTCTTC; cdr3_aa: CASSSQGTPYNEQFF
clone_size: -; v_call: TRBV5-1; j_call: TRBJ2-7; d_call: TRBD1; cdr3_length: 16; cdr3_nt: TGCGCCAGCAGCTTGGAGGGACAGCCCAGCTCCTACGAGCAGTACTTC; cdr3_aa: CASSLEGQPSSYEQYF
clone_size: -; v_call: TRBV2; j_call: TRBJ2-7; d_call: -; cdr3_length: 10; cdr3_nt: TGTGCCAGCTATCACAGGACAACTCAATTC; cdr3_aa: CASYHRTTQF
clone_size: once; v_call: TRBV6-1; j_call: TRBJ1-5; d_call: TRBD1; cdr3_length: 14; cdr3_nt: TGTGCCAGCAGGGGAGGACAGGCTGGTCAGCCCCAGCATTTT; cdr3_aa: CASRGGQAGQPQHF
clone_size: -; v_call: TRBV11-3; j_call: TRBJ2-7; d_call: TRBD1; cdr3_length: 17; cdr3_nt: TGTGCCAGCAGCTTAGTAGACAGGGGAGTGGTCTGGGGCGAGCAGTACTTC; cdr3_aa: CASSLVDRGVVWGEQYF
clone_size: -; v_call: TRBV18; j_call: TRBJ2-5; d_call: -; cdr3_length: 13; cdr3_nt: TGTGCCAGCTCCCTCCAGGGGCAAGAGACCCAGTACTTC; cdr3_aa: CASSLQGQETQYF
clone_size: once; v_call: TRBV7-3; j_call: TRBJ2-3; d_call: -; cdr3_length: 16; cdr3_nt: TGTGCCAGCAGCGGGTGGGTCACGCTAGGCACAGATACGCAGTATTTT; cdr3_aa: CASSGWVTLGTDTQYF
clone_size: once; v_call: TRBV2; j_call: TRBJ2-4; d_call: -; cdr3_length: 14; cdr3_nt: TGTGCCAGCACCCAAGCGGCCCCGGGGGACATTCAGTACTTC; cdr3_aa: CASTQAAPGDIQYF
clone_size: few; v_call: TRBV2; j_call: TRBJ2-2; d_call: -; cdr3_length: 16; cdr3_nt: TGTGCCAGCAGGGACCGCAACGGGGCGAACACCGGGGAGCTGTTTTTT; cdr3_aa: CASRDRNGANTGELFF
clone_size: -; v_call: TRBV5-1; j_call: TRBJ2-2; d_call: -; cdr3_length: 16; cdr3_nt: TGCGCCAGCAGCTTGGCGCCAATACAGGGTACCGGGGAGCTGTTTTTT; cdr3_aa: CASSLAPIQGTGELFF
clone_size: -; v_call: TRBV28; j_call: TRBJ2-5; d_call: -; cdr3_length: 15; cdr3_nt: TGTGCCAGCAGTTTGGGGGGGCGTGTACAAGAGACCCAGTACTTC; cdr3_aa: CASSLGGRVQETQYF
clone_size: once; v_call: TRBV28; j_call: TRBJ1-1; d_call: -; cdr3_length: 13; cdr3_nt: TGTGCCAGCAGCTGGGGCCTTAACACTGAAGCTTTCTTT; cdr3_aa: CASSWGLNTEAFF
clone_size: -; v_call: TRBV5-6; j_call: TRBJ2-6; d_call: TRBD1; cdr3_length: 14; cdr3_nt: TGTGCCAGCAGTCCAGACTGGGACAGCCACGTCCTGACTTTC; cdr3_aa: CASSPDWDSHVLTF
clone_size: -; v_call: TRBV5-6; j_call: TRBJ2-7; d_call: -; cdr3_length: 14; cdr3_nt: TGTGCCAGCAGCGAACAGGGAAGATCCTACGAGCAGTACTTC; cdr3_aa: CASSEQGRSYEQYF
clone_size: -; v_call: TRBV6-6; j_call: TRBJ2-3; d_call: TRBD2; cdr3_length: 15; cdr3_nt: TGTGCCAGCAGCCCCTGGGCGGGAGGAGCAGATACGCAGTATTTT; cdr3_aa: CASSPWAGGADTQYF
clone_size: -; v_call: TRBV28; j_call: TRBJ2-5; d_call: TRBD2; cdr3_length: 16; cdr3_nt: TGTGCCAGCAGGGAACTAGCGGGGGGGCCTCAAGAGACCCAGTACTTC; cdr3_aa: CASRELAGGPQETQYF
clone_size: -; v_call: TRBV6-6; j_call: TRBJ1-1; d_call: -; cdr3_length: 13; cdr3_nt: TGTGCCAGCAGTTACGAGGCGAGGGGTGCGGCTTTCTTT; cdr3_aa: CASSYEARGAAFF
clone_size: few; v_call: TRBV15; j_call: TRBJ1-2; d_call: -; cdr3_length: 12; cdr3_nt: TGTGCCACCAGCAGAGGGGACTATGGCTACACCTTC; cdr3_aa: CATSRGDYGYTF
clone_size: -; v_call: TRBV6-5; j_call: TRBJ1-2; d_call: -; cdr3_length: 13; cdr3_nt: TGTGCCAGCAGTTACGACGGGAGGGATGGCTACACCTTC; cdr3_aa: CASSYDGRDGYTF
clone_size: -; v_call: TRBV6-1; j_call: TRBJ2-5; d_call: -; cdr3_length: 13; cdr3_nt: TGTGCCAGCCGAAGGGGCCTCCAAGAGACCCAGTACTTC; cdr3_aa: CASRRGLQETQYF
clone_size: -; v_call: TRBV28; j_call: TRBJ2-2; d_call: -; cdr3_length: 11; cdr3_nt: TGTGCCAGCAGTTTCAGGGGGGAGCTGTTTTTT; cdr3_aa: CASSFRGELFF